Following are 4 T cell receptor beta chains from one sample sequenced in a study of blood T cell repertoires in COVID-19. The method was immunoSEQ multiplex PCR; TCRdb's version includes in-frame clones alone and lacks a portion of them. The sample gives roughly 330,000 clones, nearly 90% of which show up once; 5.5% to 6% is in the top ten. The sample was PBMCs or T cells enriched from blood (not recorded which). The receptors stem from a woman aged 25 to 39 who had recovered from COVID-19.

The chain is built from TRBV2 and TRBJ1-5; the D gene is possibly TRBD1 (6 bases). V was trimmed by 8 bases and J by 7 bases, leaving 18 bases between them. The CDR3 has 14 residues. Germline-derived CDR1 and CDR2 are SNHLY and FYNNEI. The CDR3 sequence: CASGIQGGGQPQHF. CDR3 sequence (DNA): TGTGCCAGCGGCATCCAGGGCGGGGGCCAGCCCCAGCATTTT.

The V and J genes are TRBV27 and TRBJ1-2, with no clear D. Germline V gene data show CDR1 as MNHEY and CDR2 as SMNVEV (reference sequence). The CDR3 loop spans 13 amino acids. V was clipped by 3 bases and J by 8 bases, with 13 bases between them. The CDR3 loop is CASSFGGPGGYTF. The CDR3, as DNA: TGTGCCAGCAGTTTTGGCGGTCCCGGAGGCTACACCTTC.

The sample holds many counts of this clone. V and J are TRBV11-1 and TRBJ1-1; the D is unclear. V was trimmed by 2 bases and J by 3 bases, leaving 10 bases between them. The CDR3 contains 14 residues. Germline CDR1 reads SGHAT; CDR2 reads FQDESV (reference sequence). CDR3 loop: CASSLRGSDTEAFF. In DNA form, the CDR3 reads TGTGCCAGCAGCTTACGGGGTTCGGACACTGAAGCTTTCTTT.

This clone came up once. The chain has TRBV6-1 and TRBJ2-1, with D perhaps TRBD2 (6 bases). The CDR3 has 13 amino acids. V was cut by 3 bases and J by 3 bases, with 6 bases left in between. Per the germline V gene, CDR1 is MNHNS and CDR2 is SASEGT. The CDR3: CASSEDYYNEQFF. In nucleotides, the CDR3 is TGTGCCAGCAGTGAGGACTACTACAATGAGCAGTTCTTC.